This entry lists 14 T cell receptor beta chains sequenced from one sample in a study of blood T cell repertoires in COVID-19. Some clones are missing from TCRdb's copy, which holds only in-frame ones; the method was immunoSEQ multiplex PCR. The sample gives 270,000 or so clones, about four fifths of which show up once; 2.5% to 3.5% is in the top ten. Sequences were obtained from peripheral blood. The source is a woman between 18 and 29 years old with acute or convalescent COVID-19.

This clone was detected once. This chain links TRBV27 with TRBJ1-2; TRBD1 matches 8 bases. The V and J ends lost 7 bases and 5 bases, in that order; junction bases with no gene match: 12. Germline CDR1 is MNHEY and CDR2 is SMNVEV (reference sequence). The CDR3 spans 15 residues. The CDR3 coding sequence is TGTGCCAGCACAGCCAGGGGGCGCGGAGCATATGGCTACACCTTC. Its protein is CASTARGRGAYGYTF.

The chain joins TRBV19 to TRBJ1-2; TRBD1 aligns across 8 bases. CDR3 length equals 15 residues. V lost 7 bases, J lost 4 bases, and 11 bases stayed unmatched. Looked up from germline, CDR1 is LNHDA and CDR2 is SQIVND (reference sequence). CDR3 loop: CASTSNRQGSYGYTF. CDR3 nucleotide sequence: TGTGCCAGTACCTCGAACAGACAGGGGTCCTATGGCTACACCTTC.

The rearrangement joins TRBV4-3 to TRBJ2-1; the match to TRBD1 covers 8 bases. The germline V gene encodes CDR1 LGHNA and CDR2 YSLEER. With V trimmed by 2 bases and J by 8 bases, 8 bases remained unmatched. The CDR3 is 15 amino acids. This chain's CDR3 is CASSQFGQGTDEQFF. The DNA for the CDR3 is TGCGCCAGCAGCCAATTTGGACAGGGTACGGATGAGCAGTTCTTC.

The chain combines TRBV12-3 or TRBV12-4 with TRBJ1-1; TRBD1 is a possible D gene (6 bases). V lost 7 bases and J lost 14, with 20 bases in between. This CDR3 spans 12 amino acids. Written as DNA, the CDR3 is TGTGCCAGCACTTCTCAGGGCAGGGGCCCGTTCTTT. This gives the protein CASTSQGRGPFF.

V gene TRBV6-5 combines with J gene TRBJ1-4; D may be TRBD1 (6 bases). CDR1 is MNHEY, CDR2 SVGAGI, per germline. The CDR3 spans 14 residues. V lost 8 bases and J 7 bases, leaving 17 bases between the germline ends. Here the CDR3 DNA reads TGTGCCAGCGGCCCATTAGGGGGTAGTGAAAAACTGTTTTTT. Protein: CASGPLGGSEKLFF.

The chain joins TRBV6-1 to TRBJ1-5; no clear D. CDR1 MNHNS and CDR2 SASEGT come from the germline V gene. The CDR3 is 13 residues long. The V end lost 2 bases, the J end lost 6 bases, and 8 bases lay between the germline ends. The CDR3 spells CASSEYGLQPQHF. The CDR3 DNA sequence: TGTGCCAGCAGTGAATATGGGCTTCAGCCCCAGCATTTT.

V and J are TRBV7-9 and TRBJ2-7; TRBD1 might be the D (6 bases). The ends were cut back, 1 base at V and 7 bases at J, with 8 bases in the middle. CDR1 is SEHNR and CDR2 is FQNEAQ in the germline V gene (reference sequence). The length of the CDR3 is 12 residues. CDR3 sequence reads: CASSLVQGEQYF. CDR3 coding DNA: TGTGCCAGCAGCTTAGTTCAGGGGGAGCAGTACTTC.

The genes are TRBV6-5 and TRBJ1-3, with D possibly matching TRBD1 (6 bases). Germline lookup yields CDR1 MNHEY and CDR2 SVGAGI. Trimming removed 6 bases at V and 0 bases at J, with 12 bases between. The CDR3 extends over 15 amino acids. The chain's CDR3 is CASRDSRFSGNTIYF. CDR3 bases: TGTGCCAGCAGGGACAGCAGATTCTCTGGAAACACCATATATTTT.

The chain employs TRBV7-9 and TRBJ2-7; TRBD1 matches at 7 bases. CDR3 size: 13 residues. CDR1 SEHNR and CDR2 FQNEAQ come from the germline V gene (reference sequence). The junction had 1 base not matched to a gene; V was cut back by 5 bases and J by 0 bases. CDR3 bases: TGTGCCAGCAGCCGGACAGGCTCCTACGAGCAGTACTTC. Translated, it gives CASSRTGSYEQYF. Full variable domain (outside the CDR3, taken from reference TRBV7-9 and TRBJ2-7): DTGVSQNPRHKITKRGQNVTFRCDPISEHNRLYWYRQTLGQGPEFLTYFQNEAQLEKSRLLSDRFSAERPKGSFSTLEIQRTEQGDSAMYLCASSRTGSYEQYFGPGTRLTVT.

Only one count was recorded for this clone. This rearrangement joins TRBV30 to TRBJ2-7; TRBD2 matches at 7 bases. The CDR3 loop spans 14 amino acids. Germline V gene data show CDR1 as GTSNPN and CDR2 as SVGIG (reference sequence). Trimming at V came to 2 bases and at J to 4 bases, leaving 8 bases not matched to a gene. CDR3 DNA: TGTGCCTGGAGTTATCGACTAGCCTTTTACGAGCAGTACTTC. It encodes CAWSYRLAFYEQYF.

V is TRBV29-1 and J is TRBJ1-1, with TRBD1 identical over 11 bases. The CDR3 has 11 amino acids. CDR1 is SQVTM, CDR2 ANQGSEA, per germline. DNA for the CDR3: TGCAGTACGGACAGGGGGCGTGAAGCTTTCTTT. Protein: CSTDRGREAFF. Supplemented by reference TRBV29-1 and TRBJ1-1, the full variable domain reads SAVISQKPSRDICQRGTSLTIQCQVDSQVTMMFWYRQQPGQSLTLIATANQGSEATYESGFVIDKFPISRPNLTFSTLTVSNMSPEDSSIYLCSTDRGREAFFGQGTRLTVV.

This clone was counted a few times. V is TRBV16 and J is TRBJ2-7; TRBD1 might be the D (5 bases). Germline V gives CDR1 KGHSY, CDR2 FQNENV. V gave up 0 bases and J gave up 2 bases, with 8 bases separating them. This CDR3 is built from 14 residues. CDR3 sequence reads: CASSQSLQAYEQYF. CDR3 nucleotides: TGTGCCAGCAGCCAATCACTACAGGCCTACGAGCAGTACTTC.

The chain recombines TRBV6-5 with TRBJ2-7; TRBD1 agrees at 9 bases. The germline CDR1 and CDR2 sequences are MNHEY and SVGAGI. J gave up 1 base and V 4 bases, and 2 bases lay outside the gene matches. The CDR3 extends over 14 amino acids. The CDR3 coding sequence is TGTGCCAGCAGTTCCGGGACAGGGTCCTACGAGCAGTACTTC. This gives the protein CASSSGTGSYEQYF.

The chain uses TRBV5-1 and TRBJ2-7; D gene unclear. Germline V gene lookup returns CDR1 SGHRS and CDR2 YFSETQ. The germline V and J ends were trimmed by 0 bases and 3 bases, with 7 bases remaining between them. The CDR3 covers 13 residues. The CDR3 DNA is TGCGCCAGCAGCTTGGAGGCAGGCTACGAGCAGTACTTC. Its protein product is CASSLEAGYEQYF.